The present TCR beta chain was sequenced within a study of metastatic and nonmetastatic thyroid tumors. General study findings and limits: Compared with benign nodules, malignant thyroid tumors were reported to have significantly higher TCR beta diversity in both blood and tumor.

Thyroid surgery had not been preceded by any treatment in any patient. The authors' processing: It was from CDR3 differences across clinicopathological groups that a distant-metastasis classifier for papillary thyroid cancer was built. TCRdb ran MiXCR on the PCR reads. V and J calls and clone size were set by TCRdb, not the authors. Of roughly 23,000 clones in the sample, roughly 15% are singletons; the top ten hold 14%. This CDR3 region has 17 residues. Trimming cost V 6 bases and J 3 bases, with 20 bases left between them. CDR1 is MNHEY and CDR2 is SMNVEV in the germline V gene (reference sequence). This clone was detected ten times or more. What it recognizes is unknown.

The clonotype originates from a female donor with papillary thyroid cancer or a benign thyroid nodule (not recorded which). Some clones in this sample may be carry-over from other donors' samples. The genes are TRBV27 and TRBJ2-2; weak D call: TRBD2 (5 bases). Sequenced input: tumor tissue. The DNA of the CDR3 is TGTGCCAGCAGACCCCTCGGGGAACCTGGGGACACCGGGGAGCTGTTTTTT. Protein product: CASRPLGEPGDTGELFF.